Listed below are T cell receptor beta chains from one sample, sequenced in a study of T cell responses to AZD1222 COVID-19 vaccine. The assay was immunoSEQ multiplex PCR, and TCRdb's table has in-frame clones only and misses some. The table has more than 85,000 clones, 82% seen once. The specimen was peripheral blood, collected on day 0 of AZD1222 vaccination. All receptors come from an adult in good health. CDR3s include the opening cysteine and the closing phenylalanine or tryptophan. D genes are given only for firm matches. The listing skips clone size in some rows; elsewhere it reads once, few, many or a size class.

.,TRBV3-1/TRBV3-2,few,TRBJ1-1,TGTGCCAGCAGCCTACAGGGATGGGCTGAAGCTTTCTTT,CASSLQGWAEAFF
.,TRBV2,.,TRBJ1-5,TGTGCCAGCAGTGAGGGGCGGGGGGAGCAGCCCCAGCATTTT,CASSEGRGEQPQHF
.,TRBV9,.,TRBJ1-2,TGTGCCAGCAGCGTCGTAGGTGGAGACCCCTATGGCTACACCTTC,CASSVVGGDPYGYTF
.,TRBV19,few,TRBJ1-1,TGTGCCAGTAGTCCCGGCACTGAAGCTTTCTTT,CASSPGTEAFF
TRBD1,TRBV5-5,once,TRBJ1-2,TGTGCCAGCAGCCCCGGACAGGGGGCGCAAGGCTACACCTTC,CASSPGQGAQGYTF
.,TRBV7-2,few,TRBJ2-1,TGTGCCAGCAGCTTATTAACTAGCCCAAATGAGCAGTTCTTC,CASSLLTSPNEQFF
.,TRBV9,few,TRBJ1-1,TGTGCCAGCAGCCCCTCGATCGGAGGGGCGAACACTGAAGCTTTCTTT,CASSPSIGGANTEAFF
TRBD2,TRBV7-2,.,TRBJ2-5,TGTGCCAGCAGCTTAGACGGGGGGATGGAGACCCAGTACTTC,CASSLDGGMETQYF
TRBD1,TRBV9,once,TRBJ2-7,TGTGCCAGCAGCGTAAGGTCTGGACAGGGGATTGAGCAGTACTTC,CASSVRSGQGIEQYF
.,TRBV27,few,TRBJ1-5,TGTGCCAGCAGTTTTATAGGGGTCAATCAGCCCCAGCATTTT,CASSFIGVNQPQHF
.,TRBV30,.,TRBJ1-1,TGTGCCTGGAGTCCGCTGGGGGGTACTGAAGCTTTCTTT,CAWSPLGGTEAFF
TRBD2,TRBV7-9,.,TRBJ2-3,TGTGCCAGCAGCTTCGGGGGGGCGGCAGATACGCAGTATTTT,CASSFGGAADTQYF
TRBD1,TRBV4-3,medium-sized,TRBJ2-6,TGCGCCAGCAGCCAAGCCGGGACAGGGATTTCTGGGGCCAACGTCCTGACTTTC,CASSQAGTGISGANVLTF
.,TRBV7-9,.,TRBJ2-3,TGTGCCAGCAGCTTAGTGAGGGATACAGATACGCAGTATTTT,CASSLVRDTDTQYF
.,TRBV7-2,.,TRBJ1-5,TGTGCCAGCAGCCTAGACAGGAATAGCAATCAGCCCCAGCATTTT,CASSLDRNSNQPQHF
.,TRBV20-1,.,TRBJ2-1,TGCAGTGCAGGGAACTACAATGAGCAGTTCTTC,CSAGNYNEQFF
.,TRBV20-1,.,TRBJ2-1,TGCAGTGCTAGTTACGGGGGCAGCTACAATGAGCAGTTCTTC,CSASYGGSYNEQFF
.,TRBV2,.,TRBJ1-1,TGTGCCAGCAGTGGTGAGGTCTCCACTGAAGCTTTCTTT,CASSGEVSTEAFF
TRBD1,TRBV19,.,TRBJ1-2,TGTGCCAGTAGTATCTTGGGACAGTTTCTTGGCTACACCTTC,CASSILGQFLGYTF
.,TRBV6-4,.,TRBJ1-5,TGTGCCAGCAGTGAGGGGAGCAATCAGCCCCAGCATTTT,CASSEGSNQPQHF
TRBD1,TRBV30,.,TRBJ1-2,TGTGCCTGGAGTGTAGTCAGGGGGGCCTATGGCTACACCTTC,CAWSVVRGAYGYTF
.,TRBV18,few,TRBJ2-7,TGTGCCAGCTCACAGGGAAACCACGAGCAGTACTTC,CASSQGNHEQYF
TRBD1,TRBV3-1/TRBV3-2,.,TRBJ1-1,TGTGCCAGCAGCCAAGATTTCAGGGGGCGCGGAGCTTTCTTT,CASSQDFRGRGAFF
.,TRBV30,.,TRBJ1-1,TGTGCCTCTGGGTACACTGAAGCTTTCTTT,CASGYTEAFF
.,TRBV11-2,.,TRBJ1-1,TGTGCCAGCAGCCAAAACCCGGTCCGGGCAAATGAAGCTTTCTTT,CASSQNPVRANEAFF
TRBD2,TRBV4-2,.,TRBJ2-7,TGTGCCAGCAGCCAAGGACTAGCGGGGGAGGACGAGCAGTACTTC,CASSQGLAGEDEQYF
.,TRBV6-4,.,TRBJ1-1,TGTGCCAGCAGCCGGTCAGTTACAGGTGAAGCTTTCTTT,CASSRSVTGEAFF
TRBD1,TRBV7-9,.,TRBJ1-4,TGTGCCAGCAGCTTTACCAGGGGGCGCGGGAAGGAAAAACTGTTTTTT,CASSFTRGRGKEKLFF
.,TRBV3-1/TRBV3-2,.,TRBJ1-2,TGTGCCAGCAGCCTCAGAGGAACGGCCGAAGACTATGGCTACACCTTC,CASSLRGTAEDYGYTF
.,TRBV29-1,.,TRBJ1-3,TGCAGCGCATCACAGGGAAACACCATATATTTT,CSASQGNTIYF
.,TRBV21-1,.,TRBJ1-2,TGTGCCAGCAGCAATTTAGTGGGACATGGCTACACCTTC,CASSNLVGHGYTF
.,TRBV20-1,few,TRBJ1-2,TGCAGCCAATGGGGGGCGGATGGCTACACCTTC,CSQWGADGYTF
.,TRBV13,.,TRBJ1-3,TGTGCCAGCAGCTTAGTTTCCTTTATATCAGGGACTGGAAACACCATATATTTT,CASSLVSFISGTGNTIYF
.,TRBV4-3,.,TRBJ2-6,TGCGCCAGCAGCCAAGATGTGGGGGCTGGGGCCAACGTCCTGACTTTC,CASSQDVGAGANVLTF
.,TRBV5-4,.,TRBJ2-7,TGTGCCAGCAGCTTGTGGGGGACCCTGCCCTACGAGCAGTACTTC,CASSLWGTLPYEQYF
.,TRBV5-6,.,TRBJ2-1,TGTGCCAGCAGCTTGGCAATCGGGGGGCGAGGGGATGAGCAGTTCTTC,CASSLAIGGRGDEQFF
.,TRBV7-8,.,TRBJ2-3,TGTGCCAGCAGCCCCGCGAGATCCGGAACGCAGTATTTT,CASSPARSGTQYF
.,TRBV29-1,.,TRBJ1-3,TGCAGCGTTGGGGGTGGTTCTGGAAACACCATATATTTT,CSVGGGSGNTIYF
.,TRBV27,.,TRBJ2-7,TGTGCCAGCAGTAAGTCTGGCGAGCAGTACTTC,CASSKSGEQYF
.,TRBV5-1,.,TRBJ2-5,TGCGCCAGCAGCTTTCCGGAAGGGGAGACCCAGTACTTC,CASSFPEGETQYF
TRBD2,TRBV5-1,.,TRBJ2-7,TGCGCCAGCAGCTTGGTGGCGACTAGCGACTACGAGCAGTACTTC,CASSLVATSDYEQYF